The 16 T cell receptor beta chains listed next were all sequenced from one sample in a study of cytomegalovirus exposure and HLA in healthy donors. Assay: immunoSEQ multiplex PCR; the TCRdb copy retains only in-frame clones and omits some. Among tens of thousands of clones listed, approximately 81% were seen once. The sample comprised PBMCs. These receptors originate from a woman younger than 30 in good health and CMV-seropositive.

This chain links TRBV6-5 with TRBJ2-5, with 7 bases that match TRBD2. The CDR3 has 13 residues. CDR1 and CDR2 from the germline V gene are MNHEY and SVGAGI. The trim removed 6 bases at V and 5 bases at J, leaving 6 bases unmatched. The DNA for the CDR3 is TGTGCCAGCAGCTCCTGGGGGGGTGAGACCCAGTACTTC. Protein sequence: CASSSWGGETQYF.

This chain connects TRBV28 to TRBJ1-2, with D tentatively TRBD1 (5 bases). The CDR3 has 13 amino acids. Germline V lookup: CDR1 MDHEN, CDR2 SYDVKM. Trimming took off 7 bases at V and 5 bases at J, with 14 bases between the two ends. Here the CDR3 reads CASTQGGFYGYTF. Here the CDR3 DNA reads TGTGCCAGCACTCAGGGTGGGTTTTATGGCTACACCTTC.

CDR3: CASSLVTSGGLNTGELFF. DNA for the CDR3: TGTGCCAGCAGCTTAGTGACTAGCGGGGGACTGAACACCGGGGAGCTGTTTTTT. The chain recombines TRBV7-6 with TRBJ2-2, with 12 bases identical to TRBD2. This CDR3 has 18 amino acids. The J segment lost 1 base and the V segment lost 1 base, leaving 4 bases of the junction unmatched. From germline, CDR1 is SGHVS and CDR2 FNYEAQ. The whole variable domain, remainder taken from reference TRBV7-6 and TRBJ2-2, is GAGVSQSPRYKVTKRGQDVALRCDPISGHVSLYWYRQALGQGPEFLTYFNYEAQQDKSGLPNDRFSAERPEGSISTLTIQRTEQRDSAMYRCASSLVTSGGLNTGELFFGEGSRLTVL.

V and J are TRBV28 and TRBJ2-7; 8 nucleotides align to TRBD1. Germline V gene lookup returns CDR1 MDHEN and CDR2 SYDVKM. With 7 bases clipped from V and 0 bases from J, the junction kept 5 bases outside the gene matches. The CDR3 has 14 residues. The CDR3 is CASIGQGSSYEQYF. The CDR3 DNA sequence: TGTGCCAGCATTGGACAGGGAAGCTCCTACGAGCAGTACTTC.

The chain joins TRBV11-2 to TRBJ2-7; 9 positions match TRBD1. CDR1 is SGHAT and CDR2 is FQNNGV in the germline V gene. The CDR3 is 16 amino acids. V gave up 2 bases and J gave up 3 bases; unmatched junction bases: 8. The CDR3 nucleotides are TGTGCCAGCAGCTTAATGCCTCCGGGACAGGGCTACGAGCAGTACTTC. This codes for CASSLMPPGQGYEQYF.

The rearrangement uses TRBV29-1 and TRBJ2-2, with TRBD1 identical over 8 bases. CDR3 length equals 14 residues. Trimming removed 7 bases from V and 4 bases from J; junction bases left unmatched: 8. The germline V gene encodes CDR1 SQVTM and CDR2 ANQGSEA. CDR3 nucleotides: TGCAGCGGACTGACAGGGGATCTCACCGGGGAGCTGTTTTTT. Translation: CSGLTGDLTGELFF.

This clone was counted a single time. At one of its ends the junction is not consistent with the germline gene, which may arise from a read error. The chain recombines TRBV6-6 with TRBJ1-5, with 7 bases identical to TRBD1. Germline assignment: CDR1 MNHNY and CDR2 SVGAGI (reference sequence). CDR3 length: 16 amino acids. In nucleotides, the CDR3 is TGTGCCAGCAGTAACTCAGGGGGATATAGCAATCAGCCCCAGCATTTT. Its translation: CASSNSGGYSNQPQHF.

This clone has only a few counts. The CDR3 sequence is CASSSGTGGSQPQHF. The CDR3 region has the DNA TGTGCCAGCAGTTCCGGGACAGGGGGTAGCCAGCCCCAGCATTTT. The genes are TRBV28 and TRBJ1-5, with 11 bases lining up with TRBD1. V trimming: 4 bases; J trimming: 7 bases; junction bases outside the gene matches: 6. The CDR3 covers 15 residues. Germline V lookup: CDR1 MDHEN, CDR2 SYDVKM. Drawing the rest from reference TRBV28 and TRBJ1-5, the complete variable domain is DVKVTQSSRYLVKRTGEKVFLECVQDMDHENMFWYRQDPGLGLRLIYFSYDVKMKEKGDIPEGYSVSREKKERFSLILESASTNQTSMYLCASSSGTGGSQPQHFGDGTRLSIL.

This chain uses TRBV6-5 with TRBJ1-1; D call uncertain. Germline values: CDR1 MNHEY, CDR2 SVGAGI. V was shortened by 6 bases and J by 2 bases, with 16 bases between the two germline ends. The CDR3 has 15 residues. The CDR3 sequence is CASRFIQKGNTEAFF. CDR3 nucleotide sequence: TGTGCCAGCAGGTTTATACAGAAAGGAAACACTGAAGCTTTCTTT.

The V and J genes are TRBV9 and TRBJ1-1; D is perhaps TRBD1 (6 bases). The V gene lost 4 bases and the J gene lost 7 bases, with 17 bases spanning the gap. CDR3 length: 14 amino acids. Germline V gives CDR1 SGDLS, CDR2 YYNGEE. The chain's CDR3 is CASSTRGGLYEAFF. CDR3 bases: TGTGCCAGCAGCACTCGCGGGGGGCTCTATGAAGCTTTCTTT.

V usage is TRBV7-8 and J usage is TRBJ1-1; no reliable D call. CDR3 length equals 14 residues. V lost 0 bases and J lost 5, with 10 bases in between. Germline assignment: CDR1 SGHVS and CDR2 FQNEAQ. The CDR3 DNA is TGTGCCAGCAGCTTAGCGATAGAGGCGACTGAAGCTTTCTTT. Amino acid sequence: CASSLAIEATEAFF.

The gene calls are TRBV19 and TRBJ2-1; possible D gene TRBD2, 5 bases. The V end lost 10 bases, the J end lost 8 bases, and 9 bases lay between the germline ends. Germline loops: CDR1 LNHDA, CDR2 SQIVND (reference sequence). The CDR3 sequence is 10 residues long. In nucleotides, the CDR3 is TGTGCCACCGGGATCGATGAGCAGTTCTTC. It codes for CATGIDEQFF.

The chain recombines TRBV5-6 with TRBJ2-3, with 13 bases lining up with TRBD2. Trimming took 2 bases from V and 5 from J; bases not matched to a gene: 8. Germline lookup yields CDR1 SGHDT and CDR2 YYEEEE. The CDR3 length is 17 residues. The CDR3 sequence: CASSFPTSGGAKDTQYF. In DNA, the CDR3 is TGTGCCAGCAGCTTTCCTACTAGCGGGGGGGCCAAAGATACGCAGTATTTT. The full variable domain, rest sourced from reference TRBV5-6 and TRBJ2-3, is DAGVTQSPTHLIKTRGQQVTLRCSPKSGHDTVSWYQQALGQGPQFIFQYYEEEERQRGNFPDRFSGHQFPNYSSELNVNALLLGDSALYLCASSFPTSGGAKDTQYFGPGTRLTVL.

The chain recombines TRBV11-3 with TRBJ2-1, with TRBD2 identical over 8 bases. Germline assignment: CDR1 SGHNT and CDR2 YENEEA. This CDR3 has 13 residues. J lost 9 bases, V lost 3 bases, and 4 bases had no gene match. CDR3 in amino acids: CASSLRGVGEQFF. CDR3 DNA: TGTGCCAGCAGCTTGCGGGGGGTCGGTGAGCAGTTCTTC. The complete variable domain, with remaining parts taken from reference TRBV11-3 and TRBJ2-1, reads EAGVVQSPRYKIIEKKQPVAFWCNPISGHNTLYWYLQNLGQGPELLIRYENEEAVDDSQLPKDRFSAERLKGVDSTLKIQPAELGDSAVYLCASSLRGVGEQFFGPGTRLTVL.

This clone was counted between two and nine times. The V gene is TRBV6-6, the J gene TRBJ1-4; tentatively, D is TRBD1 (6 bases). Germline V gives CDR1 MNHNY, CDR2 SVGAGI (reference sequence). The CDR3 has 14 amino acids. The V gene lost 7 bases and the J gene lost 2 bases, with 11 bases spanning the gap. CDR3 in amino acids: CASIKQGTNEKLFF. CDR3 DNA: TGTGCCAGCATCAAACAGGGTACTAATGAAAAACTGTTTTTT.

This chain joins TRBV18 and TRBJ2-7; D may be TRBD1 (6 bases). Trimming shortened V by 6 bases and J by 0 bases, and 15 bases separated the two germline ends. CDR1 KGHSH and CDR2 LQKENI come from the germline V gene. The CDR3 runs to 15 residues. Written as DNA, the CDR3 is TGTGCCAGCTCCCGAGAGGCAGGGGTCTCCTACGAGCAGTACTTC. This codes for CASSREAGVSYEQYF.